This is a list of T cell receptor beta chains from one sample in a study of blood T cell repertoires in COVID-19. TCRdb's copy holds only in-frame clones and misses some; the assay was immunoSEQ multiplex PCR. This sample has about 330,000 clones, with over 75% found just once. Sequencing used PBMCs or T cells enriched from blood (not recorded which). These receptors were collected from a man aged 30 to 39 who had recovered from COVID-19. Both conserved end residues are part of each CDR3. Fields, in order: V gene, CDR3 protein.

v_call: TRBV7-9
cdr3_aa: CASSQSRGTFSSGANVLTF

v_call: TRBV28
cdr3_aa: CASSSPLSGNTIYF

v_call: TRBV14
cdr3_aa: CASSQQGAGPNYGYTF

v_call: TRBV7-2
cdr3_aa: CASSLGSIDYGYTF

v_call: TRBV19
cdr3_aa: CATRGRGGQTNTGELFF

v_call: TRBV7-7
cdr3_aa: CASSLSSTGDGNTIYF

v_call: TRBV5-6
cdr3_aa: CASSFGTVTYEQYF

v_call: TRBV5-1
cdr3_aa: CASSFESSYEQYF

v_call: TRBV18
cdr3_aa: CASSPQAGDTQYF

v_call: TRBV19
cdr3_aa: CASERFGAGANYGYTF

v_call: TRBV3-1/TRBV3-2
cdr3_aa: CASSQGGNEKLFF

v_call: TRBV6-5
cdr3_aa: CASSSGGFEYEQYF

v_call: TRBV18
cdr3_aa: CASSPVPSGSYEQYF

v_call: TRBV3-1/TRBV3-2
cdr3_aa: CASSQDSGSGANVLTF

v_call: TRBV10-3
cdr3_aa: CATGTSHTSTDTQYF

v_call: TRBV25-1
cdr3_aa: CATDSGGTPEETQYF

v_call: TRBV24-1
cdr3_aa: CATSDYGGGTTDTQYF

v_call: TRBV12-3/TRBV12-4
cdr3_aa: CASSRRGNQPQHF

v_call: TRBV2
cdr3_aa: CASNFPGTSGGAIFYEQFF

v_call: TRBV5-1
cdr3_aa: CASSFAGVGETQYF

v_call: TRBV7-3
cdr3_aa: CASSRAGGGSYGYTF

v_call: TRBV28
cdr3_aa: CASTTGDPGPQHF

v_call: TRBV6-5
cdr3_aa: CASSYSTGVNYGYTF

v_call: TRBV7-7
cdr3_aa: CASSERSGQQTTNEKLFF